This TCR beta chain derives from a study of blood T cell repertoires in COVID-19. V was shortened by 3 bases and J by 7 bases, with 7 bases between the two germline ends. The CDR3 contains 13 residues. CDR1 and CDR2 from the germline V gene are LNHDA and SQIVND (reference sequence). Generated by immunoSEQ multiplex PCR, the TCRdb table keeps only in-frame clones and is missing some. This sample carries 200,000 to 300,000 clones, around 90% of them seen once, and the ten largest clones take around 7.8%. What was sequenced was peripheral blood. The receptor comes from a man aged 55 to 70 who had recovered from COVID-19. The V and J genes are TRBV19 and TRBJ1-6; D is unresolved. In DNA form, the CDR3 reads TGTGCCAGTAGTATTCAGAAGAATTCACCCCTCCACTTT. As protein: CASSIQKNSPLHF.